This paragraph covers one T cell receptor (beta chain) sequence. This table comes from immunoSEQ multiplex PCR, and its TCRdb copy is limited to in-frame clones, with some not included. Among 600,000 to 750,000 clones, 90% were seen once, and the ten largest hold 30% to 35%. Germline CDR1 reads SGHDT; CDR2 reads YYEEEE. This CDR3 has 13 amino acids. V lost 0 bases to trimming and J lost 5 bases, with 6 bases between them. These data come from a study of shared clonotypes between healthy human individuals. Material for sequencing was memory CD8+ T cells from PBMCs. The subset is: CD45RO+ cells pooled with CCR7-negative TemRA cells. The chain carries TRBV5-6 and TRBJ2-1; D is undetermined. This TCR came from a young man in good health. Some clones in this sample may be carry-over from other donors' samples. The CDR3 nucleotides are TGTGCCAGCAGCTTGGACAGAAACAATGAGCAGTTCTTC. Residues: CASSLDRNNEQFF.